A single sample is the source of the 19 T cell receptor beta chains below, sequenced in a study of T cell responses to AZD1222 COVID-19 vaccine. Generated by immunoSEQ multiplex PCR, the TCRdb table keeps only in-frame clones and is missing some. The sample consists of some 170,000 clones, 70% to 90% of them appearing once. Sample: peripheral blood, taken on day 0 of AZD1222 vaccination. These receptors were obtained from an adult in good health.

The chain has TRBV5-8 and TRBJ1-1, with D possibly matching TRBD1 (6 bases). Germline V CDR1 and CDR2: SGHTS, YDEGEE. Between the trimmed V and J ends, which lost 4 bases and 10 bases, there was a span of 14 bases. The CDR3 has 12 residues. CDR3 sequence reads: CASSIIQGRAFF. CDR3 nucleotides: TGTGCCAGCAGCATCATACAGGGTAGAGCTTTCTTT.

The chain employs TRBV18 and TRBJ2-1, with 7 bases matching TRBD1. The V segment lost 6 bases and the J segment 3 bases; nucleotides outside the gene matches: 8. The CDR3 runs to 15 residues. Germline CDR1 is KGHSH and CDR2 is LQKENI. As DNA, the CDR3 is TGTGCCAGCTCGCGAAGACAGGGAAACTACAATGAGCAGTTCTTC. Translating it yields CASSRRQGNYNEQFF.

This clone came up a few times. The chain has TRBV18 and TRBJ2-2, with D hard to call. Germline lookup yields CDR1 KGHSH and CDR2 LQKENI. The CDR3 contains 13 residues. Trimming took off 0 bases at V and 6 bases at J, with 5 bases between the two ends. The CDR3 DNA is TGTGCCAGCTCACCACCGGTGGCCGGGGAGCTGTTTTTT. Protein: CASSPPVAGELFF. The whole variable domain, remainder taken from reference TRBV18 and TRBJ2-2, is NAGVMQNPRHLVRRRGQEARLRCSPMKGHSHVYWYRQLPEEGLKFMVYLQKENIIDESGMPKERFSAEFPKEGPSILRIQQVVRGDSAAYFCASSPPVAGELFFGEGSRLTVL.

The chain uses TRBV12-3 or TRBV12-4 and TRBJ1-1, with no clear D. V lost 6 bases and J lost 0, with 5 bases in between. This CDR3 is built from 12 residues. DNA for the CDR3: TGTGCCAGCAGGGTGATGAACACTGAAGCTTTCTTT. Its translation: CASRVMNTEAFF.

The V and J genes are TRBV2 and TRBJ2-1; 12 nucleotides agree with TRBD2. Germline V lookup: CDR1 SNHLY, CDR2 FYNNEI. Trimming took 5 bases from V and 8 from J; bases not matched to a gene: 7. This CDR3 is 15 amino acids long. CDR3 residues: CASSSGLAGNDEQFF. The CDR3 DNA is TGTGCCAGCAGTTCCGGACTAGCGGGAAATGATGAGCAGTTCTTC. Looking up the rest from reference TRBV2 and TRBJ2-1 gives the full variable domain: EPEVTQTPSHQVTQMGQEVILRCVPISNHLYFYWYRQILGQKVEFLVSFYNNEISEKSEIFDDQFSVERPDGSNFTLKIRSTKLEDSAMYFCASSSGLAGNDEQFFGPGTRLTVL.

The CDR3 nucleotides are TGTGCCAGCAGCCAAGGCCGGGGTGTAGGCCAGCCCCAGCATTTT. This codes for CASSQGRGVGQPQHF. The chain recombines TRBV3-1 (or the pseudogene TRBV3-2) with TRBJ1-5; D gene uncertain. This CDR3 is 15 amino acids long. V lost 1 base and J 7 bases, leaving 14 bases between the germline ends. CDR1 is LGHDT and CDR2 is YNNKEL in the germline V gene (reference sequence).

V usage is TRBV5-1 and J usage is TRBJ2-3; a possible D gene is TRBD1 (5 bases). With 6 bases removed from V and 2 bases from J, the gap between germline ends came to 13 bases. Germline V gives CDR1 SGHRS, CDR2 YFSETQ. This CDR3 spans 14 amino acids. The CDR3 protein is CASTPGSATDTQYF. CDR3 nucleotides: TGCGCCAGCACACCAGGGTCCGCCACAGATACGCAGTATTTT.

This chain connects TRBV4-3 to TRBJ1-6; D gene ambiguous. Germline CDR1 LGHNA, CDR2 YSLEER. The V and J ends lost 0 bases and 12 bases respectively, with 12 bases between them. The CDR3 runs to 14 residues. The CDR3 sequence: CASSQEPVLLPLHF. In DNA, the CDR3 is TGCGCCAGCAGCCAAGAACCGGTCCTCTTACCCCTCCACTTT.

The chain joins TRBV29-1 to TRBJ2-7, with D tentatively TRBD1 or TRBD2 (5 bases each). CDR1 is SQVTM and CDR2 is ANQGSEA in the germline V gene. The V end lost 8 bases, the J end lost 0 bases, and 11 bases lay between the germline ends. CDR3 length: 12 amino acids. CDR3 coding DNA: TGCAGCCCCCGGGACCACTCCTACGAGCAGTACTTC. Residues: CSPRDHSYEQYF.

Points on this clone: This sample includes further DNA sequences coding for the same CDR3. This chain links TRBV12-3 or TRBV12-4 with TRBJ2-1, with no clear D. The CDR3 contains 13 residues. Trimming pared 3 bases from V and 1 base from J, leaving 4 bases between. The CDR3 region has the DNA TGTGCCAGCAGTTTTTCATCCTACAATGAGCAGTTCTTC. The encoded protein is CASSFSSYNEQFF.

The chain links TRBV3-1 (or the pseudogene TRBV3-2) to TRBJ2-1, with 7 bases that match TRBD2. With 8 bases clipped from V and 5 bases from J, the junction kept 6 bases outside the gene matches. This CDR3 spans 13 amino acids. The germline gives CDR1 LGHDT, CDR2 YNNKEL (reference sequence). CDR3 coding DNA: TGTGCCAGCCGGGACTATCGGAACAATGAGCAGTTCTTC. Translation: CASRDYRNNEQFF.

J is TRBJ1-4 and V is TRBV11-2, with 9 bases fitting TRBD1. This CDR3 region has 16 residues. From germline, CDR1 is SGHAT and CDR2 FQNNGV. V lost 0 bases to trimming and J lost 7 bases; unmatched junction nucleotides: 6. CDR3 DNA: TGTGCCAGCAGCTTAGATGGGACAGGGTTTGGTGAAAAACTGTTTTTT. Translating gives CASSLDGTGFGEKLFF.

This clone has more than one count but fewer than ten. The chain recombines TRBV27 with TRBJ2-1; weak D call: TRBD1 (6 bases). The germline CDR1 and CDR2 sequences are MNHEY and SMNVEV (reference sequence). The V end was cut by 4 bases, the J end by 8 bases, with 21 bases between. The CDR3 extends over 16 amino acids. The CDR3 bases are TGTGCCAGCAGTTACCAACTCCGGGACAATCCCCATGAGCAGTTCTTC. Encoded protein: CASSYQLRDNPHEQFF.

This chain joins TRBV5-5 and TRBJ1-2, with TRBD1 matching 9 bases. The CDR3 has 13 amino acids. Germline CDR1 is SGHKS and CDR2 is YYEKEE (reference sequence). J lost 10 bases, V lost 2 bases, and 6 bases had no gene match. The CDR3 sequence is CASSLRQGVIYTF. In nucleotides, the CDR3 is TGTGCCAGCAGCTTACGACAGGGGGTAATCTACACCTTC.

In its sample, this clone was seen once. The V call is TRBV5-4, the J call TRBJ2-5; maybe TRBD2 (5 bases). V was clipped by 0 bases and J by 4 bases, with 13 bases between them. The germline gives CDR1 SGHNT, CDR2 YYREEE (reference sequence). The CDR3 runs 15 residues. DNA of the CDR3: TGTGCCAGCAGCTTGGACGTGGGCAGCGGAGAGACCCAGTACTTC. Translation: CASSLDVGSGETQYF.

J is TRBJ1-4 and V is TRBV28, with a tentative D call TRBD1 (5 bases). Germline V gene sequence: CDR1 MDHEN, CDR2 SYDVKM. With 3 bases removed from V and 4 bases from J, the gap between germline ends came to 9 bases. This CDR3 comprises 14 residues. This chain's CDR3 is CASSFFQGNEKLFF. CDR3 nucleotides: TGTGCCAGCAGTTTCTTCCAGGGTAATGAAAAACTGTTTTTT.

The chain is built from TRBV7-2 and TRBJ1-3; TRBD1 is a possible D gene (6 bases). V gave up 3 bases and J gave up 0 bases, with 15 bases separating them. CDR1 SGHTA and CDR2 FQGNSA come from the germline V gene. CDR3 size: 17 residues. DNA of the CDR3: TGTGCCAGCAGCTTGGACGACAGGCTGAGCTCTGGAAACACCATATATTTT. Translation: CASSLDDRLSSGNTIYF.

V and J are TRBV24-1 and TRBJ2-3; D gene unclear. There are 16 residues in the CDR3. Germline loops: CDR1 KGHDR, CDR2 SFDVKD. V was clipped by 5 bases and J by 8 bases, with 22 bases between them. This CDR3 reads CATSAPAGDQLFTQYF. The CDR3 coding sequence is TGTGCCACCAGTGCCCCGGCCGGCGACCAACTCTTTACGCAGTATTTT.

This clone showed up just once. V and J are TRBV23-1 and TRBJ2-7; perhaps TRBD2 as D (6 bases). TRBV23-1 falls under the ORF class, with uncertain function. V was cut by 0 bases and J by 4 bases, with 22 bases left in between. CDR3 length equals 18 residues. CDR3 region: CASSQSFAGCGGSYEQYV. Written as DNA, the CDR3 is TGCGCCAGCAGTCAATCTTTTGCGGGATGTGGGGGTTCGTACGAGCAGTACGTC.